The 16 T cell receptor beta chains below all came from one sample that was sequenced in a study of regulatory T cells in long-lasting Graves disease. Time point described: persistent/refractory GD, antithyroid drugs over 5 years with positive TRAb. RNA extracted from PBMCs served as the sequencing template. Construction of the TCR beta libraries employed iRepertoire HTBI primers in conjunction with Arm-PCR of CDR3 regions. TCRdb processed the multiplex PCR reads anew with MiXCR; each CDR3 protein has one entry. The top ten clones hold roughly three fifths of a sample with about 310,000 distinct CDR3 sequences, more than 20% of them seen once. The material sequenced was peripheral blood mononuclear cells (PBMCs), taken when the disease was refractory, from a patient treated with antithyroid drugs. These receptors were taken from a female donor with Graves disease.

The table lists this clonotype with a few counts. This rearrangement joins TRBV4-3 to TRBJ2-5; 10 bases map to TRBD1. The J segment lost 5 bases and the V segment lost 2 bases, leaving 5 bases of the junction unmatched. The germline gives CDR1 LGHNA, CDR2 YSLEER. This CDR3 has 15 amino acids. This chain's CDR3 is CASSQRGQGEETQYF. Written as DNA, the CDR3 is TGCGCCAGCAGCCAACGCGGACAGGGGGAGGAGACCCAGTACTTC.

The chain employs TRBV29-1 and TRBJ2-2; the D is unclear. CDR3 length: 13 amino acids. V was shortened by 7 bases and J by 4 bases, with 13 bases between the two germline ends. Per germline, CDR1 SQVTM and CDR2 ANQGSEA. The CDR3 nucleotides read TGCAGCGGCCGTCCCGCCGGCACCGGGGAGCTGTTTTTT. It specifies CSGRPAGTGELFF.

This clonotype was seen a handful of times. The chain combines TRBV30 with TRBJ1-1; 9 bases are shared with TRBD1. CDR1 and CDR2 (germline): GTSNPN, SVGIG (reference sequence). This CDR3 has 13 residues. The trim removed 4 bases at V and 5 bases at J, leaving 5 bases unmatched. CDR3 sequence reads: CAWIRGTGTEAFF. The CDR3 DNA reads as TGTGCCTGGATACGAGGGACAGGGACTGAAGCTTTCTTT.

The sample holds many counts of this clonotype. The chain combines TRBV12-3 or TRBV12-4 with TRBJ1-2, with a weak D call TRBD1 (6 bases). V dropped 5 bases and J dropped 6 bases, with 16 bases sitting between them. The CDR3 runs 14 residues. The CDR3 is CASSLWTVNDGYTF. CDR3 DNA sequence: TGTGCCAGCAGTCTCTGGACAGTTAATGATGGCTACACCTTC.

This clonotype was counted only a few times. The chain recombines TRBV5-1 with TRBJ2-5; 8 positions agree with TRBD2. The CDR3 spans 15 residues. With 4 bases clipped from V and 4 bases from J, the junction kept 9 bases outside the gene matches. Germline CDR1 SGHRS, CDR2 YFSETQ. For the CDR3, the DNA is TGCGCCAGCAGCGAGGATTCGGCGGGAGGAGAGACCCAGTACTTC. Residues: CASSEDSAGGETQYF.

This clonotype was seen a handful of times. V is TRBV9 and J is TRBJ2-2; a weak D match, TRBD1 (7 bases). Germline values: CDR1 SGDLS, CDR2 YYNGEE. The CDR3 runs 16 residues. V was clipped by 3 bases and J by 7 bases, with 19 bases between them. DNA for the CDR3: TGTGCCAGCAGCGCCAGGGGGGAGAGCGACGGCGGGGAGCTGTTTTTT. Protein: CASSARGESDGGELFF.

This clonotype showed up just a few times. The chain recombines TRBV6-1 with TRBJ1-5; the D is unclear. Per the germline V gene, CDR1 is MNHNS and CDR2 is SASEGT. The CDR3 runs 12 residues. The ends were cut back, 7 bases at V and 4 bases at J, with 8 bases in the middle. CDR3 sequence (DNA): TGTGCCAGCACCGAAATAAATCAGCCCCAGCATTTT. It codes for CASTEINQPQHF.

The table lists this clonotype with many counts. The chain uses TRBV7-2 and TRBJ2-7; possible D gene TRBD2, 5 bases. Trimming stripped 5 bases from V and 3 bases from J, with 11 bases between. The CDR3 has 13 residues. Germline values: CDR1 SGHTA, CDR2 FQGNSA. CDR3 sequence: CASSPTDYYEQYF. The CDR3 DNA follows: TGTGCCAGCAGCCCGACTGACTACTACGAGCAGTACTTC.

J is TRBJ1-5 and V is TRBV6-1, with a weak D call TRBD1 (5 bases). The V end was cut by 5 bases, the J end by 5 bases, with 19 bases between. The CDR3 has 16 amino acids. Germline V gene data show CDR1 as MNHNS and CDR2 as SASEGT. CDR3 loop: CASSPPPGRLYQPQHF. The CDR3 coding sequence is TGTGCCAGCAGTCCTCCCCCGGGACGTCTTTATCAGCCCCAGCATTTT.

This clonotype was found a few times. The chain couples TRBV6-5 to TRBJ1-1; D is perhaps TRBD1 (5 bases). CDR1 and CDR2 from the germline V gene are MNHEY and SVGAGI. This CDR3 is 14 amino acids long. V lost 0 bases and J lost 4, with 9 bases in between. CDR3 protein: CASSYSWGGTEAFF. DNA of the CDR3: TGTGCCAGCAGTTACTCGTGGGGGGGCACTGAAGCTTTCTTT.

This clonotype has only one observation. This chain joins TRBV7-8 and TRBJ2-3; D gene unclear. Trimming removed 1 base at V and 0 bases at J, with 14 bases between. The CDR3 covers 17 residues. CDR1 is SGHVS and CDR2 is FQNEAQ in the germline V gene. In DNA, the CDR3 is TGTGCCAGCAGCTTAGTCGCCTGGTTACTTAGCACAGATACGCAGTATTTT. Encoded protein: CASSLVAWLLSTDTQYF.

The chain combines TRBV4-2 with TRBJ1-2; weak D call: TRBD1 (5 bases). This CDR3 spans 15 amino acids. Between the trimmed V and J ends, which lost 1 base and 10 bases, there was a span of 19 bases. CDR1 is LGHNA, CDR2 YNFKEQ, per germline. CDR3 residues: CASSQVGTDYGDYTF. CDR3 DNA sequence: TGTGCCAGCAGCCAAGTCGGGACCGACTATGGTGACTACACCTTC.

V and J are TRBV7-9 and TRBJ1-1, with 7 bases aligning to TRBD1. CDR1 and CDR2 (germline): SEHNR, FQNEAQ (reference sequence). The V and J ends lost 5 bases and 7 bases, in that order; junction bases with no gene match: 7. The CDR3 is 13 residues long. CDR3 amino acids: CASSHGTDNEAFF. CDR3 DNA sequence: TGTGCCAGCAGCCACGGGACAGACAATGAAGCTTTCTTT.

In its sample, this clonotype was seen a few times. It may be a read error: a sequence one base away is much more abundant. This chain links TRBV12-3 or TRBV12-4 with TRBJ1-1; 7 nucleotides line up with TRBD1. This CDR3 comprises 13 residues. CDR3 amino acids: CASRGQLNAEAFF. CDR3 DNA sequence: TGTGCCAGCAGGGGACAGTTGAACGCTGAAGCTTTCTTT.

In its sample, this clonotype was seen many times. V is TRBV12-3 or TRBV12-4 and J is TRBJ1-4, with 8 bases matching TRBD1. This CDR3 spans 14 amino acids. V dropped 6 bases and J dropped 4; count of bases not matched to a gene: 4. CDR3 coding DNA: TGTGCCAGCAGGCTGACAGGGGATAATGAAAAACTGTTTTTT. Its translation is CASRLTGDNEKLFF.

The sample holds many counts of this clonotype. The DNA of the CDR3 is TGTGCCAGTGGCGGTTTGGGCCAAGAGACCCAGTACTTC. It specifies CASGGLGQETQYF. The chain is built from TRBV6-1 and TRBJ2-5; D is uncertain. With 9 bases removed from V and 1 base from J, the gap between germline ends came to 12 bases. Germline CDR1 reads MNHNS; CDR2 reads SASEGT. The CDR3 is made up of 13 amino acids.